This T cell receptor beta chain was recovered during a study of OX40 agonist ivuxolimab in advanced cancers. Study information: Ivuxolimab, an agonist antibody against OX40 (CD134), was given to patients. Cohort: approximately 83% men, mean age approximately 66, aged about 23 to 79.

Sequenced by immunoSEQ multiplex PCR; TCRdb stores in-frame clones only, minus some. The sample has about 70,000 clones, about 85% seen once. Trimming left V 3 bases short and J 2 bases short, with 11 bases between. Germline loops: CDR1 SGHDN, CDR2 FVKESK. The CDR3 loop spans 16 amino acids. Blood was sampled at baseline, cycle 4 day 1, and cycle 7 day 1. The source was CD4+ or CD8+ T cells sorted from blood, collected in a trial of the OX40 agonist ivuxolimab. This sequence originates from an adult with an advanced solid tumor such as melanoma, head and neck, liver or kidney cancer. The chain has TRBV14 and TRBJ1-6; no clear D gene. The CDR3 spells CASSQRSHTYNSPLHF. Here the CDR3 DNA reads TGTGCCAGCAGCCAGAGATCCCACACCTATAATTCACCCCTCCACTTT.